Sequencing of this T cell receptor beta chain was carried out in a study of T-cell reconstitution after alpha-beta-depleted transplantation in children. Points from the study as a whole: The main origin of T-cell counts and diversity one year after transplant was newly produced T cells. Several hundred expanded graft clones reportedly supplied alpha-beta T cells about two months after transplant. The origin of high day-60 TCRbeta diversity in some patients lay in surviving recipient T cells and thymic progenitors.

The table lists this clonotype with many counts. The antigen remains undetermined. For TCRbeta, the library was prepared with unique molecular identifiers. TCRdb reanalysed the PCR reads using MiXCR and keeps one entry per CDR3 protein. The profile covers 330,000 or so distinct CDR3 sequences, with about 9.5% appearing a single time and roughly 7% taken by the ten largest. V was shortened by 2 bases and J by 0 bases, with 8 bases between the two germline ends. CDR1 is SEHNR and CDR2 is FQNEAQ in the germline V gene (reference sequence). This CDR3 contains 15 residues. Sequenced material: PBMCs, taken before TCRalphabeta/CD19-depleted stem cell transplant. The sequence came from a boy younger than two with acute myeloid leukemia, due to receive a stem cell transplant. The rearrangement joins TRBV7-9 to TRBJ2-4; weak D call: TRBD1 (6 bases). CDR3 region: CASSLMGAAKNIQYF. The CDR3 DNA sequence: TGTGCCAGCAGCTTAATGGGGGCAGCCAAAAACATTCAGTACTTC. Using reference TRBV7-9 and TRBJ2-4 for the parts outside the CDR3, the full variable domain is DTGVSQNPRHKITKRGQNVTFRCDPISEHNRLYWYRQTLGQGPEFLTYFQNEAQLEKSRLLSDRFSAERPKGSFSTLEIQRTEQGDSAMYLCASSLMGAAKNIQYFGAGTRLSVL.